This T cell receptor (beta chain) comes out of a study of cytomegalovirus exposure and HLA in healthy donors. Study in general: Earlier, 150 million to 200 million T cells were analyzed, and over 95 million unique TCR beta sequences were found among them. Overall study findings and caveats: In an earlier analysis, about 90% or about 30%: the productive usage of most TCR beta V segments.

This clone was recorded only once. What it binds is not known. 60 Vbeta and 13 Jbeta primers were used in PCR. Only in-frame clones appear in the TCRdb table, and some are missing; sequencing was by immunoSEQ multiplex PCR. The sample has approximately 210,000 clones; 70% to 80% are singletons. The sequence derives from a male donor in good health and CMV-seropositive. What was sequenced was PBMCs.

The CDR3 loop reads CASSPSGQGTVNEQYF. CDR3 coding DNA: TGTGCCAGCTCACCATCGGGACAGGGAACCGTGAACGAGCAGTACTTC. This chain uses TRBV18 with TRBJ2-7; 9 positions match TRBD1. This CDR3 is built from 16 residues. The V and J ends lost 2 bases and 5 bases, in that order; junction bases with no gene match: 10. Germline V gene sequence: CDR1 KGHSH, CDR2 LQKENI.